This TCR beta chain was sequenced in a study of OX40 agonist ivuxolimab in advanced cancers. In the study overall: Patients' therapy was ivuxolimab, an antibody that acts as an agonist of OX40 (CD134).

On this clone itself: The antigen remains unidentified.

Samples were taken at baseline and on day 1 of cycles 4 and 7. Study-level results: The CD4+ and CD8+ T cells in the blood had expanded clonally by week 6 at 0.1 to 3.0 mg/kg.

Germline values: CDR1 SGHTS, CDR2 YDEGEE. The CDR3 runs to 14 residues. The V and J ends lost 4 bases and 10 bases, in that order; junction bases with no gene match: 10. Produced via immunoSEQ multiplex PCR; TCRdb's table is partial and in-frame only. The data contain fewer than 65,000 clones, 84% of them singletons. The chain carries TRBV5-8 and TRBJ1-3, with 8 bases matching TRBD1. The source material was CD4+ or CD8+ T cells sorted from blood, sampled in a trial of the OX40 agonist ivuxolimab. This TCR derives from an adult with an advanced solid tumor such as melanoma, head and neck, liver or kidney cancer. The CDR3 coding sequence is TGTGCCAGCAGCCCGACAGGGGCCCAGACGACCATATATTTT. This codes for CASSPTGAQTTIYF.